Below, 18 T cell receptor beta chains from the same sample are listed, as sequenced in a study of cytomegalovirus exposure and HLA in healthy donors (dated by TCRdb to between 2016 and 2019). Library preparation was by the immunoSEQ multiplex PCR assay. A mixture of 60 forward primers for TCR Vbeta segments and 13 reverse primers for TCR Jbeta segments was used in the multiplex PCR. TCRdb mirrors the immuneACCESS table, restricted to in-frame sequences. Some clones are absent from its copies; in checked studies, under half trace to an unresolved V gene, and the reason for the others is unknown. The sample yields roughly 180,000 clones; just under 80% were counted once. The ten top clones hold about 3% of the sample. Sequencing was performed on PBMCs. These receptors all come from a female donor in good health and CMV-seronegative.

This clone has a handful of counts. In nucleotides, the CDR3 is TGCAGCCTAGAGGGAGGGAGAGGATGGGGCACAGATACGCAGTATTTT. This translates into CSLEGGRGWGTDTQYF. The rearrangement links TRBV29-1 to TRBJ2-3; 7 positions agree with TRBD2. Germline V gene data show CDR1 as SQVTM and CDR2 as ANQGSEA. The CDR3 runs 16 residues. Losses at the gene ends were 8 bases for V and 1 base for J; bases not matched to a gene: 15.

The chain uses TRBV11-3 and TRBJ1-6; 8 nucleotides agree with TRBD1. Germline lookup yields CDR1 SGHNT and CDR2 YENEEA. CDR3 length: 15 residues. After removal of 3 bases from V and 9 bases from J, the junction contained 7 bases not matched to a gene. The CDR3 spells CASSLPTGEVSPLHF. Here the CDR3 DNA reads TGTGCCAGCAGCTTGCCGACAGGGGAAGTTTCACCCCTCCACTTT.

J is TRBJ2-5 and V is TRBV11-3; D ambiguous. The DNA matches TRBJ2-7 better at its end, which makes the J call doubtful. Per germline, CDR1 SGHNT and CDR2 YENEEA. The CDR3 has 12 amino acids. This CDR3 reads CASSFRTYEQYF. DNA for the CDR3: TGTGCCAGCAGCTTTCGAACCTACGAGCAGTACTTC.

The chain combines TRBV27 with TRBJ2-7, with 10 positions matching TRBD1. This CDR3 has 17 residues. Trimming removed 4 bases from V and 4 bases from J; junction bases left unmatched: 13. The germline V gene has CDR1 MNHEY and CDR2 SMNVEV (reference sequence). CDR3: CASSSLTSGTGVYEQYF. Written as DNA, the CDR3 is TGTGCCAGCAGTTCCCTCACCTCCGGGACAGGGGTGTACGAGCAGTACTTC.

The chain recombines TRBV11-2 with TRBJ2-3, with D possibly being TRBD1 (5 bases). The CDR3 is made up of 16 amino acids. The germline CDR1 and CDR2 sequences are SGHAT and FQNNGV. V lost 0 bases and J 3 bases, leaving 13 bases between the germline ends. CDR3 sequence reads: CASSLDHFAGTDTQYF. DNA of the CDR3: TGTGCCAGCAGCTTAGATCACTTTGCAGGGACAGATACGCAGTATTTT.

This chain connects TRBV2 to TRBJ2-5; TRBD2 matches 8 bases. The CDR3 length is 14 residues. Per the germline V gene, CDR1 is SNHLY and CDR2 is FYNNEI. V shed 7 bases and J 2 bases; nucleotides not matched to a gene: 6. CDR3 nucleotides: TGTGCCAGCATTTCGGGAGGGAGTCAAGAGACCCAGTACTTC. Translating it yields CASISGGSQETQYF.

This rearrangement joins TRBV19 to TRBJ1-2; TRBD1 is a possible D gene (5 bases). The length of the CDR3 is 17 residues. Looked up from germline, CDR1 is LNHDA and CDR2 is SQIVND (reference sequence). Trimming left V 4 bases short and J 0 bases short, with 18 bases between. The CDR3, as DNA: TGTGCCAGTAGTACCTCTCATAATGGGGGGACTAACTATGGCTACACCTTC. Translation gives CASSTSHNGGTNYGYTF.

V usage is TRBV6-1 and J usage is TRBJ1-2, with D maybe TRBD1 (6 bases). V was shortened by 2 bases and J by 11 bases, with 18 bases between the two germline ends. The length of the CDR3 is 14 residues. Germline V gives CDR1 MNHNS, CDR2 SASEGT. This chain's CDR3 is CASSENLGTRQYTF. In DNA form, the CDR3 reads TGTGCCAGCAGTGAAAACCTCGGGACACGCCAATACACCTTC.

This chain links TRBV7-9 with TRBJ2-1; 7 nucleotides agree with TRBD1. In germline, CDR1 is SEHNR, CDR2 FQNEAQ (reference sequence). V trimming: 5 bases; J trimming: 10 bases; junction bases outside the gene matches: 20. CDR3 length equals 17 residues. This CDR3 is CASSHHKAVRGPREQFF. The CDR3 DNA is TGTGCCAGCAGCCATCACAAGGCCGTGAGGGGGCCAAGGGAGCAGTTCTTC.

This chain joins TRBV18 and TRBJ2-2; tentatively, D is TRBD1 (6 bases). Germline values: CDR1 KGHSH, CDR2 LQKENI. This CDR3 is 15 amino acids long. V was clipped by 5 bases and J by 1 base, with 11 bases between them. The CDR3 DNA reads as TGTGCCAGCTCATTCGGACAGAAGAACACCGGGGAGCTGTTTTTT. As protein: CASSFGQKNTGELFF.

The chain carries TRBV19 and TRBJ2-3, with D unclear. The CDR3 is 12 residues long. The germline CDR1 and CDR2 sequences are LNHDA and SQIVND (reference sequence). V was trimmed by 1 base and J by 10 bases, leaving 9 bases between them. CDR3 sequence: CASSIVGGPQYF. CDR3 DNA: TGTGCCAGTAGTATAGTCGGCGGCCCGCAGTATTTT.

V gene TRBV5-1 combines with J gene TRBJ1-4; D remains unclear. The CDR3 runs 12 residues. V was pared by 3 bases and J by 7 bases, with 7 bases between. Per the germline V gene, CDR1 is SGHRS and CDR2 is YFSETQ. The CDR3 spells CASSYPSEKLFF. The CDR3 DNA is TGCGCCAGCAGCTACCCTAGTGAAAAACTGTTTTTT.

This clone was detected only once. This chain joins TRBV5-4 and TRBJ1-2; perhaps TRBD1 as D (6 bases). V lost 1 base and J lost 7, with 17 bases in between. The germline V gene has CDR1 SGHNT and CDR2 YYREEE (reference sequence). The CDR3 length is 15 residues. In DNA form, the CDR3 reads TGTGCCAGCAGCTTGTGGACGGGGGGGCGCGGTGGCTACACCTTC. The encoded protein is CASSLWTGGRGGYTF.

V is TRBV7-9 and J is TRBJ1-2; 10 bases fit TRBD1. V lost 5 bases, J lost 7 bases, and 7 bases stayed unmatched. The CDR3 sequence is 14 residues long. Germline V gene data show CDR1 as SEHNR and CDR2 as FQNEAQ (reference sequence). The CDR3 region has the DNA TGTGCCAGCAGCCAAGACAGGGGGCGACGTGGCTACACCTTC. This sequence encodes CASSQDRGRRGYTF.

The chain has TRBV5-1 and TRBJ2-2; D may be TRBD1 (5 bases). Germline assignment: CDR1 SGHRS and CDR2 YFSETQ. CDR3 length equals 15 residues. Trimming stripped 4 bases from V and 0 bases from J, with 10 bases between. CDR3 DNA sequence: TGCGCCAGCAGCAATGACAGAACGAACACCGGGGAGCTGTTTTTT. It encodes CASSNDRTNTGELFF.

This chain links TRBV7-9 with TRBJ1-4, with D possibly matching TRBD1 (5 bases). Germline CDR1 reads SEHNR; CDR2 reads FQNEAQ (reference sequence). Trimming removed 5 bases from V and 4 bases from J, with 14 bases in between. The CDR3 length is 15 residues. CDR3 in amino acids: CASSPPQADNEKLFF. DNA of the CDR3: TGTGCCAGCAGCCCCCCACAGGCTGATAATGAAAAACTGTTTTTT.

V and J are TRBV28 and TRBJ2-5; maybe TRBD1 (5 bases). The V end was cut by 2 bases, the J end by 4 bases, with 17 bases between. The CDR3 has 16 residues. Germline CDR1 reads MDHEN; CDR2 reads SYDVKM. Here the CDR3 DNA reads TGTGCCAGCAGTTTACCGCAGGGTAAGGTGAGAGAGACCCAGTACTTC. Amino acids: CASSLPQGKVRETQYF.

This clone was counted between two and nine times. The chain couples TRBV6-6 to TRBJ2-2; a possible D gene is TRBD1 (5 bases). Trimming removed 4 bases from V and 6 bases from J, with 18 bases in between. CDR3 length: 16 amino acids. Germline lookup yields CDR1 MNHNY and CDR2 SVGAGI (reference sequence). The CDR3, as DNA: TGTGCCAGCAGTTTTAGGTCCCAGGGAAGCGCCGGGGAGCTGTTTTTT. Translating it yields CASSFRSQGSAGELFF.